This passage covers 20 T cell receptor beta chains from one sample sequenced in a study of shared clonotypes between healthy human individuals. The table came from immunoSEQ multiplex PCR; TCRdb's copy has only in-frame clones and leaves some out. The repertoire holds roughly 680,000 clones, with over 55% as singletons. Sequenced material: memory CD4+ T cells sorted from blood. Specified subset: CD45RA-negative fraction. These receptors were obtained from a woman aged 25 to 39 in good health.

This chain joins TRBV27 and TRBJ1-1, with D hard to call. Germline V lookup: CDR1 MNHEY, CDR2 SMNVEV (reference sequence). The length of the CDR3 is 13 residues. V gave up 1 base and J gave up 2 bases, with 5 bases separating them. CDR3 loop: CASSLFRNTEAFF. For the CDR3, the DNA is TGTGCCAGCAGTTTATTCCGAAACACTGAAGCTTTCTTT.

The genes are TRBV4-2 and TRBJ2-1; 9 bases are a match to TRBD2. V was pared by 3 bases and J by 1 base, with 10 bases of the junction left unmatched. The CDR3 is 18 amino acids. Germline V gene lookup returns CDR1 LGHNA and CDR2 YNFKEQ. CDR3: CASSHLSPSGISYNEQFF. The DNA for the CDR3 is TGTGCCAGCAGCCACCTGTCCCCTAGCGGGATATCCTACAATGAGCAGTTCTTC.

This clone was counted between two and nine times. The chain couples TRBV7-6 to TRBJ1-2; a possible D gene is TRBD1 (5 bases). Germline V gene sequence: CDR1 SGHVS, CDR2 FNYEAQ. The CDR3 covers 12 residues. V gave up 0 bases and J gave up 7 bases, with 6 bases separating them. CDR3 residues: CASSLAGVGYTF. The CDR3 nucleotides read TGTGCCAGCAGCTTAGCAGGGGTTGGCTACACCTTC.

The rearrangement links TRBV5-1 to TRBJ2-7; possible D gene TRBD2, 6 bases. V dropped 0 bases and J dropped 5 bases, with 24 bases sitting between them. Germline-derived CDR1 and CDR2 are SGHRS and YFSETQ. This CDR3 spans 18 amino acids. CDR3 in amino acids: CASSLVGGVRVFPHEQYF. The CDR3 coding sequence is TGCGCCAGCAGCTTGGTAGGAGGGGTGAGAGTTTTTCCCCACGAGCAGTACTTC.

This clone was picked up many times. The rearrangement links TRBV27 to TRBJ2-2; no firm D call. CDR3 size: 13 residues. Trimming took off 1 base at V and 4 bases at J, with 4 bases between the two ends. Per the germline V gene, CDR1 is MNHEY and CDR2 is SMNVEV (reference sequence). CDR3 region: CASSLWVTGELFF. CDR3 DNA: TGTGCCAGCAGTTTATGGGTCACCGGGGAGCTGTTTTTT.

This clone was counted once. The chain uses TRBV28 and TRBJ2-1, with 14 bases identical to TRBD2. CDR1 and CDR2 (germline): MDHEN, SYDVKM. This CDR3 region has 17 residues. V gave up 5 bases and J gave up 9 bases; unmatched junction bases: 12. The CDR3 spells CASSLGLAGGFNFEQFF. The CDR3 DNA is TGTGCCAGCAGTCTAGGACTAGCGGGAGGCTTCAACTTTGAGCAGTTCTTC.

This clone has more than one count but fewer than ten. Other DNA sequences in this specimen translate into the identical CDR3. The V call is TRBV28, the J call TRBJ1-2; D is ambiguous. V was pared by 6 bases and J by 0 bases, with 2 bases between. The CDR3 consists of 11 residues. The germline V gene encodes CDR1 MDHEN and CDR2 SYDVKM. The CDR3 sequence: CASRSNYGYTF. As DNA, the CDR3 is TGTGCCAGCAGGTCTAACTATGGCTACACCTTC.

The chain carries TRBV29-1 and TRBJ2-7; 10 nucleotides match TRBD2. Germline lookup yields CDR1 SQVTM and CDR2 ANQGSEA. This CDR3 is built from 14 residues. Germline trimming cut 1 base from V and 5 bases from J; bases unmatched to any gene: 5. CDR3 protein: CSVEVAAGGDEQYF. The CDR3, as DNA: TGCAGCGTTGAAGTGGCAGCGGGAGGGGACGAGCAGTACTTC.

The V call is TRBV7-9, the J call TRBJ2-3; TRBD1 might be the D (6 bases). This CDR3 spans 12 amino acids. The V gene lost 4 bases and the J gene lost 8 bases, with 10 bases spanning the gap. Germline V gene data show CDR1 as SEHNR and CDR2 as FQNEAQ (reference sequence). For the CDR3, the DNA is TGTGCCAGCAGCTCACAGGGTACTACGCAGTATTTT. Amino acids: CASSSQGTTQYF.

This clone was picked up one time. At the DNA level, this CDR3 is encoded by other sequences in the same sample as well. The chain is built from TRBV5-1 and TRBJ2-2, with 8 positions matching TRBD2. The J segment lost 4 bases and the V segment lost 4 bases, leaving 3 bases of the junction unmatched. The CDR3 runs to 14 residues. Germline values: CDR1 SGHRS, CDR2 YFSETQ. Here the CDR3 reads CASSQAGVTGELFF. The CDR3 DNA reads TGCGCCAGCAGCCAAGCGGGAGTCACCGGGGAGCTGTTTTTT.

This clone has just a few counts. The identical CDR3 is also encoded by other nucleotide sequences in the sample. The gene calls are TRBV18 and TRBJ2-3, with a possible D match to TRBD2 (6 bases). Germline V CDR1 and CDR2: KGHSH, LQKENI. V was trimmed by 3 bases and J by 5 bases, leaving 6 bases between them. This CDR3 is built from 12 residues. The CDR3 sequence: CASSPGGDTQYF. The CDR3 DNA follows: TGTGCCAGCTCACCCGGGGGAGATACGCAGTATTTT.

The chain combines TRBV19 with TRBJ1-2, with D possibly matching TRBD1 (6 bases). The length of the CDR3 is 13 residues. CDR1 and CDR2 from the germline V gene are LNHDA and SQIVND (reference sequence). V lost 4 bases, J lost 2 bases, and 8 bases lay in between. The CDR3 DNA reads TGTGCCAGTAGTACCGGACAGAACTATGGCTACACCTTC. This codes for CASSTGQNYGYTF.

This chain joins TRBV30 and TRBJ2-1, with 10 bases lining up with TRBD2. J lost 0 bases, V lost 3 bases, and 17 bases had no gene match. Germline V gene sequence: CDR1 GTSNPN, CDR2 SVGIG (reference sequence). The CDR3 runs to 20 residues. This CDR3 reads CAWSAGTSVTSYSSYNEQFF. The CDR3 DNA is TGTGCCTGGAGCGCCGGGACTAGCGTTACCTCCTACAGCTCCTACAATGAGCAGTTCTTC.

The genes are TRBV27 and TRBJ1-2; D may be TRBD1 (5 bases). Germline V gene sequence: CDR1 MNHEY, CDR2 SMNVEV (reference sequence). Trimming pared 8 bases from V and 5 bases from J, leaving 18 bases between. The CDR3 is 14 residues long. CDR3: CASGTYIGRYGYTF. In DNA form, the CDR3 reads TGTGCCAGCGGGACCTATATTGGAAGGTATGGCTACACCTTC.

The gene calls are TRBV6-5 and TRBJ1-2; 12 bases line up with TRBD1. The CDR3 extends over 14 amino acids. Trimming removed 5 bases from V and 7 bases from J; junction bases left unmatched: 5. Per germline, CDR1 MNHEY and CDR2 SVGAGI. Written as DNA, the CDR3 is TGTGCCAGCAGTGGGGGACAGGGGGCTTTTGGCTACACCTTC. Protein product: CASSGGQGAFGYTF.

In this sample, this clone turned up a few times. The chain recombines TRBV11-2 with TRBJ2-1, with TRBD2 identical over 7 bases. With V trimmed by 4 bases and J by 5 bases, 11 bases remained unmatched. The CDR3 has 16 amino acids. From germline, CDR1 is SGHAT and CDR2 FQNNGV. The CDR3 nucleotides read TGTGCCAGCAGCTCCGCAACCGGGAGGTCCCACAATGAGCAGTTCTTC. Encoded protein: CASSSATGRSHNEQFF.

This chain connects TRBV18 to TRBJ2-7, with D perhaps matching TRBD1 or TRBD2 (5 bases each). The CDR3 runs to 16 residues. Germline V lookup: CDR1 KGHSH, CDR2 LQKENI. V dropped 2 bases and J dropped 1 base, with 15 bases sitting between them. DNA of the CDR3: TGTGCCAGCTCACCAAGTCGGGGCGGTGGGTCCTACGAGCAGTACTTC. Its translation: CASSPSRGGGSYEQYF.

Notes on this clone: This specimen includes other DNA sequences encoding the same CDR3. V and J are TRBV2 and TRBJ2-1; TRBD2 is a possible D gene (5 bases). Germline V gene lookup returns CDR1 SNHLY and CDR2 FYNNEI. This CDR3 is built from 12 residues. The germline V and J ends were trimmed by 7 bases and 6 bases, with 10 bases remaining between them. CDR3 protein: CASTPRGNEQFF. The CDR3 nucleotides are TGTGCCAGCACCCCACGGGGCAATGAGCAGTTCTTC. The whole variable domain, filled in from reference TRBV2 and TRBJ2-1, reads EPEVTQTPSHQVTQMGQEVILRCVPISNHLYFYWYRQILGQKVEFLVSFYNNEISEKSEIFDDQFSVERPDGSNFTLKIRSTKLEDSAMYFCASTPRGNEQFFGPGTRLTVL.

The chain joins TRBV19 to TRBJ1-5; D remains ambiguous. The CDR3 is 10 amino acids. Germline assignment: CDR1 LNHDA and CDR2 SQIVND (reference sequence). Trimming removed 7 bases from V and 9 bases from J, with 7 bases in between. The CDR3 loop reads CASTELPQHF. DNA of the CDR3: TGTGCCAGTACTGAACTGCCCCAGCATTTT.

By sample fraction, this clone is medium-sized. The chain has TRBV5-1 and TRBJ2-2; tentatively, D is TRBD2 (5 bases). CDR3 length equals 15 residues. The germline V and J ends were trimmed by 0 bases and 7 bases, with 13 bases remaining between them. Germline CDR1 is SGHRS and CDR2 is YFSETQ. CDR3 residues: CASSLVGVVSGELFF. DNA for the CDR3: TGCGCCAGCAGCTTGGTGGGAGTAGTAAGCGGGGAGCTGTTTTTT. Filled out from reference TRBV5-1 and TRBJ2-2, the complete variable domain reads KAGVTQTPRYLIKTRGQQVTLSCSPISGHRSVSWYQQTPGQGLQFLFEYFSETQRNKGNFPGRFSGRQFSNSRSEMNVSTLELGDSALYLCASSLVGVVSGELFFGEGSRLTVL.